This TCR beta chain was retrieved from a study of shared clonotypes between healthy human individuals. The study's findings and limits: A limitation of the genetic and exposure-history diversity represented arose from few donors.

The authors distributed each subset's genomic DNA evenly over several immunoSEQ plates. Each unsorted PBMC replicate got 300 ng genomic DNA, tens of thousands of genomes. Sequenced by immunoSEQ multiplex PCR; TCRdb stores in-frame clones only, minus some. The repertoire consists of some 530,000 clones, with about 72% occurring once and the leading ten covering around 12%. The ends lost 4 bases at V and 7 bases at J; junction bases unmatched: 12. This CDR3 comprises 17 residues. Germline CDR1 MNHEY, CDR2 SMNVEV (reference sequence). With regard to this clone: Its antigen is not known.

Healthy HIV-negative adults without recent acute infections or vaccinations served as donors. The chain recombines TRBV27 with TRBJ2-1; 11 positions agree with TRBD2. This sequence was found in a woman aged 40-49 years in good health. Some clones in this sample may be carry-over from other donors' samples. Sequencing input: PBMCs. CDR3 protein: CASSSLAGVRSGNEQFF. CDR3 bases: TGTGCCAGCAGTTCACTAGCGGGAGTACGGTCGGGGAATGAGCAGTTCTTC.